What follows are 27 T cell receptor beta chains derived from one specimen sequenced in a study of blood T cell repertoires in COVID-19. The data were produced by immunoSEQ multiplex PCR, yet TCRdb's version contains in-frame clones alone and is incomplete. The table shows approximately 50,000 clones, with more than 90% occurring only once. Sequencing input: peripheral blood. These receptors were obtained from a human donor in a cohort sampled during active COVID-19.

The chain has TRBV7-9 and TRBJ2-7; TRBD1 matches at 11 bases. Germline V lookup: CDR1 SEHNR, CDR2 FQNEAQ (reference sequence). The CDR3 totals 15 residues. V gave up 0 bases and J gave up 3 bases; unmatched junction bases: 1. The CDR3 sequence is CASSLAGTGGYEQYF. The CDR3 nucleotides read TGTGCCAGCAGCTTAGCGGGGACAGGGGGCTACGAGCAGTACTTC.

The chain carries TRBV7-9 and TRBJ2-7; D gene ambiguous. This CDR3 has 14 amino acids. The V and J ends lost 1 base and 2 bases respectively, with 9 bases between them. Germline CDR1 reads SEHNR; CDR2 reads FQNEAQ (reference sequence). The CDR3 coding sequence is TGTGCCAGCAGCTTAGAAAGTTGGCCCTACGAGCAGTACTTC. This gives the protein CASSLESWPYEQYF.

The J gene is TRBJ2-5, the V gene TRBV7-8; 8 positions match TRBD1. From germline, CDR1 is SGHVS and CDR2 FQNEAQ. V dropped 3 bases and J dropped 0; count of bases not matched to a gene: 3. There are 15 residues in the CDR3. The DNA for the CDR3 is TGTGCCAGCAGCTTGGGGACAGGCAACCAAGAGACCCAGTACTTC. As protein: CASSLGTGNQETQYF.

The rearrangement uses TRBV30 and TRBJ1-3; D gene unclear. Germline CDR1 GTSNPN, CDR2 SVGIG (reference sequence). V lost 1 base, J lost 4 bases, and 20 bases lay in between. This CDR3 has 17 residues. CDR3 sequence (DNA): TGTGCCTGGAGTGCCGCCCCCGACCGGAGGTACGGAAACACCATATATTTT. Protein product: CAWSAAPDRRYGNTIYF.

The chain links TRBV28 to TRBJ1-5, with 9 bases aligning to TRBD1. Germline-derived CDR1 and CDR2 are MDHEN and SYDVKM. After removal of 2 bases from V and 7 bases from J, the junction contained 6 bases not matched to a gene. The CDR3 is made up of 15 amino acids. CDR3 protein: CASSLGGQGIQPQHF. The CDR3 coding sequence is TGTGCCAGCAGTTTAGGCGGACAGGGGATACAGCCCCAGCATTTT. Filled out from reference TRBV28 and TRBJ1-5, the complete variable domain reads DVKVTQSSRYLVKRTGEKVFLECVQDMDHENMFWYRQDPGLGLRLIYFSYDVKMKEKGDIPEGYSVSREKKERFSLILESASTNQTSMYLCASSLGGQGIQPQHFGDGTRLSIL.

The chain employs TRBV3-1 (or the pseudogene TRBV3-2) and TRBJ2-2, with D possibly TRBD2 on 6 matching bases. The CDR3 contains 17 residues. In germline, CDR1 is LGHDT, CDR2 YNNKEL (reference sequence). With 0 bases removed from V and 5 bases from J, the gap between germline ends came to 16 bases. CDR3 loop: CASSQDLGGGLTGELFF. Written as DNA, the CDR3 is TGTGCCAGCAGCCAAGATCTTGGGGGAGGACTTACCGGGGAGCTGTTTTTT.

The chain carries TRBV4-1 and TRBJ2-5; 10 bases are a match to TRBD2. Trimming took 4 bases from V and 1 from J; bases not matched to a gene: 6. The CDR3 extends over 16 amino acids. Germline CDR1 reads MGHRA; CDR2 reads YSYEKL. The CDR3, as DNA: TGCGCCAGCAGCCCGGCCGGGACTAGCGTCCAAGAGACCCAGTACTTC. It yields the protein CASSPAGTSVQETQYF.

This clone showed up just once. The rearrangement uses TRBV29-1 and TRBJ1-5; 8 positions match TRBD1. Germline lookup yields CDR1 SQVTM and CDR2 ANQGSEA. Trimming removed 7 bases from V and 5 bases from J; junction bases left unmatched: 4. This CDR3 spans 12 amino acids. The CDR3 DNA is TGCAGCGCTGGACAGGGAGATCAGCCCCAGCATTTT. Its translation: CSAGQGDQPQHF.

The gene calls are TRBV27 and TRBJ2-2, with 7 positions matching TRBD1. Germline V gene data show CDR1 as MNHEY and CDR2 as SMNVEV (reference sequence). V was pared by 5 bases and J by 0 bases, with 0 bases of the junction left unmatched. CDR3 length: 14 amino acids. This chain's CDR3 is CASSDRANTGELFF. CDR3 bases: TGTGCCAGCAGTGACAGGGCGAACACCGGGGAGCTGTTTTTT.

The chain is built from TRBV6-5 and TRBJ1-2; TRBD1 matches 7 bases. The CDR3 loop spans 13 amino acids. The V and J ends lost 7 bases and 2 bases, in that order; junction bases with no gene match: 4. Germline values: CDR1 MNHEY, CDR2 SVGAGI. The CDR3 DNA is TGTGCCAGCAACCCGGACAGGAACTATGGCTACACCTTC. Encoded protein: CASNPDRNYGYTF.

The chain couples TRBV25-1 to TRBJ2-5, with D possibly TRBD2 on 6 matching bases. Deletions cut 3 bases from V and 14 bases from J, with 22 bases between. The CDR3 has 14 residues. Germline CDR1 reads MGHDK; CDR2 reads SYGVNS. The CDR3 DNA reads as TGTGCCAGCAGTGATGGGGCGGGGCTAGAGACCCGATACTTC. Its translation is CASSDGAGLETRYF.

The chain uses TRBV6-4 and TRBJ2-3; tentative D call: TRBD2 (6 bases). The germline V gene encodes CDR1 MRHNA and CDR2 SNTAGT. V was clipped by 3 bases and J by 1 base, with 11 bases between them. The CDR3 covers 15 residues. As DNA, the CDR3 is TGTGCCAGCAGTGAGCACGGAGGGGGCACAGATACGCAGTATTTT. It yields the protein CASSEHGGGTDTQYF.

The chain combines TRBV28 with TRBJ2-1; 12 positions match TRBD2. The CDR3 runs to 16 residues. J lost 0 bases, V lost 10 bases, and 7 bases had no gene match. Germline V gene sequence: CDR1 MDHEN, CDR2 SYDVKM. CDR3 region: CAIGTSGPSSYNEQFF. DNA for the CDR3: TGTGCCATCGGGACTAGCGGGCCCAGCTCCTACAATGAGCAGTTCTTC.

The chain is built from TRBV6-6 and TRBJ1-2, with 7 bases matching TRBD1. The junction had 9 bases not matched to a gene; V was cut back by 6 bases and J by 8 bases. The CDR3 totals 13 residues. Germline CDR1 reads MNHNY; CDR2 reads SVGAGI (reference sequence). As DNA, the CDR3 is TGTGCCAGCAGCCTAGGGGGCGAGTTCGGCTACACCTTC. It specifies CASSLGGEFGYTF.

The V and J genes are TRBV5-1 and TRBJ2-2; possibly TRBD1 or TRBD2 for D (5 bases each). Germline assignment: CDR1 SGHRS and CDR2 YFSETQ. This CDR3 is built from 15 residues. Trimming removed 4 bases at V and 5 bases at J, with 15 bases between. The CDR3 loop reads CASSLGRRGTGELFF. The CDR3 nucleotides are TGCGCCAGCAGCCTGGGACGCCGGGGAACCGGGGAGCTGTTTTTT.

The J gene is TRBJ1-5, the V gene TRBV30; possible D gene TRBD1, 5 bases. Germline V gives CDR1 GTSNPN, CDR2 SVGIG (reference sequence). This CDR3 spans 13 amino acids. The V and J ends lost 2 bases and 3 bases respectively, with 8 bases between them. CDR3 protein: CAWSRQSNQPQHF. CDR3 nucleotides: TGTGCCTGGAGTAGACAGTCCAATCAGCCCCAGCATTTT.

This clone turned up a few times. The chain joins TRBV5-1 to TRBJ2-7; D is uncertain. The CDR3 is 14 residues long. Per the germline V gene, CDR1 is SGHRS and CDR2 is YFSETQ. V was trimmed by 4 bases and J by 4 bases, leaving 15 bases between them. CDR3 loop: CASSLSGDGYEQYF. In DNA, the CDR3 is TGCGCCAGCAGCCTATCAGGCGACGGATACGAGCAGTACTTC. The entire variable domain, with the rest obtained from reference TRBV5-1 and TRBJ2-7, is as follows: KAGVTQTPRYLIKTRGQQVTLSCSPISGHRSVSWYQQTPGQGLQFLFEYFSETQRNKGNFPGRFSGRQFSNSRSEMNVSTLELGDSALYLCASSLSGDGYEQYFGPGTRLTVT.

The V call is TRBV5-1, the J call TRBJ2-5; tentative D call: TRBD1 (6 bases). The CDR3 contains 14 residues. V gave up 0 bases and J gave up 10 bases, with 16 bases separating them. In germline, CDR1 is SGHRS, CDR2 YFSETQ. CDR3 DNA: TGCGCCAGCAGCTTGGAAGTAGGGGGTAGAGGCCAGTACTTC. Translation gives CASSLEVGGRGQYF.

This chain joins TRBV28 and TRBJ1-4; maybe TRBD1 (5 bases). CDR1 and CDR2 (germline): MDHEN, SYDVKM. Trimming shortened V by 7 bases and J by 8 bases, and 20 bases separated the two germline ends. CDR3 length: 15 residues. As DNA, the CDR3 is TGTGCCAGCACCAACCCGCGTGGGGGAGGAGAAAAACTGTTTTTT. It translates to CASTNPRGGGEKLFF.

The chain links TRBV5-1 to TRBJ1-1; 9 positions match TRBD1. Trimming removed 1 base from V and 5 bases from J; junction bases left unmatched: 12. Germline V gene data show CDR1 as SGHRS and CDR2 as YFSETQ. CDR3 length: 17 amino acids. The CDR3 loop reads CASSLLRTGASSTEAFF. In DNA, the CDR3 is TGCGCCAGCAGCTTGCTCCGGACAGGGGCGTCTAGTACTGAAGCTTTCTTT.

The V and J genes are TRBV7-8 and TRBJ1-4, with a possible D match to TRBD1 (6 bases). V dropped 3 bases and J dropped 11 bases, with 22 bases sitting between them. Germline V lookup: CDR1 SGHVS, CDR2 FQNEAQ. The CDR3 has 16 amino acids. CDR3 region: CASSFGGRAGGEKLFF. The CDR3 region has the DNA TGTGCCAGCAGCTTCGGGGGGCGGGCCGGGGGCGAGAAACTGTTTTTT.

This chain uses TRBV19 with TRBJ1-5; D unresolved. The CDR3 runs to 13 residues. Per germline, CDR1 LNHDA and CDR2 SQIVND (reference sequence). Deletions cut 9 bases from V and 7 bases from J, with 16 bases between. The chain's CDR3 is CASDLRAGQPQHF. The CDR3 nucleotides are TGTGCCAGCGATTTGCGGGCTGGGCAGCCCCAGCATTTT.

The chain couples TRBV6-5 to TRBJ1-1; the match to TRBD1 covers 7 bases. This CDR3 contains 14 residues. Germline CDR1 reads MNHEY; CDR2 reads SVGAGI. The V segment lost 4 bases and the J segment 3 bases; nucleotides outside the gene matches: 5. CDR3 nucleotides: TGTGCCAGCAGTTGGGAAAGGGGGCACACTGAAGCTTTCTTT. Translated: CASSWERGHTEAFF.

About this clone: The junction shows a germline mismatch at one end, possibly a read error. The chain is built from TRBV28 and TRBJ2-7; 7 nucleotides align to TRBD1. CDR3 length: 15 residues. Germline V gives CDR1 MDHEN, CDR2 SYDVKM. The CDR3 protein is CASNGSGQFAYGQYF. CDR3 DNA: TGTGCCAGCAATGGCTCGGGACAGTTCGCCTACGGGCAGTACTTC.

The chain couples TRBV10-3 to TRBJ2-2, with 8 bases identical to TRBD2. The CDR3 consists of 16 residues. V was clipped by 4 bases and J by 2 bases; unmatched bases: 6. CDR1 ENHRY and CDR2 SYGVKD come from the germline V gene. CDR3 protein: CAISGNSGINTGELFF. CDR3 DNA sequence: TGTGCCATCAGTGGAAATAGCGGGATAAACACCGGGGAGCTGTTTTTT.

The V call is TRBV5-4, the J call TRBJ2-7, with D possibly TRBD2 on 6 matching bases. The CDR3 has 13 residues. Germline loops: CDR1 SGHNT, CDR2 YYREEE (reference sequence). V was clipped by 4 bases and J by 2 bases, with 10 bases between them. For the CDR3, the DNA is TGTGCCAGCAGCCCGGGGGATACCTACGAGCAGTACTTC. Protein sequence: CASSPGDTYEQYF.

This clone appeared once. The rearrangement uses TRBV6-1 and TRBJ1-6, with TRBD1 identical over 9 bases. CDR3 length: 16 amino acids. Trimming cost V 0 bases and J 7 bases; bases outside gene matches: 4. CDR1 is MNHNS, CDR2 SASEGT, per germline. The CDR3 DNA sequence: TGTGCCAGCAGTGAAGCGGCACAGGGGGCCAATTCACCCCTCCACTTT. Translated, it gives CASSEAAQGANSPLHF.